These T cell receptor beta chains were read from a single sample in a study of T cell responses to AZD1222 COVID-19 vaccine. Generated by immunoSEQ multiplex PCR, the TCRdb table keeps only in-frame clones and is missing some. The sample carries roughly 140,000 clones, around nine tenths recorded once. The material sequenced was peripheral blood, taken on day 0 of AZD1222 vaccination. Receptors originate from an adult in good health. CDR3s include the opening cysteine and the closing phenylalanine or tryptophan.

V gene	J gene	CDR3 protein
TRBV5-8	TRBJ1-3	CASSLSGRGTIYF
TRBV19	TRBJ2-1	CASSIAPNEQFF
TRBV6-5	TRBJ2-4	CASEPVRAKNIQYF
TRBV14	TRBJ1-6	CASSLGDNSPLHF
TRBV9	TRBJ1-1	CASRAGEDTEAFF
TRBV5-1	TRBJ2-3	CASSFEGGEDTQYF
TRBV5-1	TRBJ1-1	CASSLAKDTEAFF
TRBV3-1/TRBV3-2	TRBJ1-4	CASSQAVGNRLLNEKLFF
TRBV5-4	TRBJ2-3	CASSAMTSGRAPDTQYF
TRBV27	TRBJ2-1	CASTLSPGQGIHEQFF
TRBV5-1	TRBJ1-1	CASSRLPTGSTEAFF
TRBV5-1	TRBJ2-2	CASTQRSTNTGELFF
TRBV5-4	TRBJ1-4	CASSATGGRREKLFF
TRBV30	TRBJ1-2	CAWSDPPENYGYTF
TRBV30	TRBJ2-7	CAWSWDYEQYF
TRBV4-2	TRBJ2-7	CASSQEQGSSYEQYF
TRBV14	TRBJ2-7	CASSSAGTGGEQYF
TRBV29-1	TRBJ1-3	CSASPGGNTIYF
TRBV19	TRBJ2-5	CASSSPVGEFAQTQYF
TRBV27	TRBJ2-7	CASSLIPLSYEQYF
TRBV30	TRBJ2-1	CAWSGGPEGEQFF
TRBV3-1/TRBV3-2	TRBJ2-3	CASSQSLVSTDTQYF
TRBV19	TRBJ2-1	CASSIRGGTSANEQFF
TRBV10-3	TRBJ1-4	CAISSGRTNEKLFF
TRBV4-1	TRBJ2-7	CASSPLGGATYEQYF
TRBV24-1	TRBJ1-6	CATITDSSANNSPLHF
TRBV19	TRBJ1-6	CASSVGQGDGSYNSPLHF
TRBV7-9	TRBJ1-5	CASSLEGRNQPQHF
TRBV27	TRBJ1-2	CASSFKGGALNYGYTF
TRBV12-5	TRBJ2-5	CASGLGGQGARETQYF
TRBV11-2	TRBJ2-1	CASREGGYNEQFF
TRBV5-1	TRBJ1-2	CASSLGNTAVGYGYTF
TRBV11-2	TRBJ2-3	CASSLRTGGPDTQYF
TRBV5-4	TRBJ2-5	CASSLEDLETQYF
TRBV19	TRBJ2-7	CASSIGLLYEQYF
TRBV7-9	TRBJ2-5	CASSLRQGAEETQYF
TRBV2	TRBJ2-1	CASSGTGGAQFF
TRBV5-5	TRBJ2-7	CASSLAGGSYEQYF
TRBV3-1/TRBV3-2	TRBJ2-4	CASSPRPRGDLAKNIQYF
TRBV7-6	TRBJ2-1	CASSLVLEGGPKGNEQFF
TRBV7-9	TRBJ1-2	CASSFGTASNYGYTF
TRBV25-1	TRBJ2-3	CASSESDRATDTQYF
TRBV29-1	TRBJ2-3	CSVESGEQVTDTQYF
TRBV5-4	TRBJ1-2	CASSPRRTQGNYGYTF
TRBV11-2	TRBJ2-7	CASSLAVTYEQYF
TRBV7-3	TRBJ2-7	CASSLESGGPYEQYF
TRBV9	TRBJ2-5	CASSVGTSEETQYF
TRBV9	TRBJ1-1	CASSVGEVNTEAFF
TRBV3-1/TRBV3-2	TRBJ2-1	CASSHPGTSGYNEQFF
TRBV5-5	TRBJ1-2	CASRFRSDPVYGYTF
TRBV7-2	TRBJ1-6	CASTQEGDGSPLHF
TRBV27	TRBJ2-4	CASSSGVFNIQYF
TRBV5-6	TRBJ2-5	CASSFSTSGLYETQYF
TRBV5-1	TRBJ2-3	CASSLVQLWTDTQYF
TRBV6-6	TRBJ1-2	CASRGRVRSFYGYTF
TRBV5-1	TRBJ2-1	CASSFGLAGSVVDEQFF
TRBV7-2	TRBJ2-5	CASRIEVKSTQYF
TRBV11-3	TRBJ2-2	CASSPRGDAGELFF
TRBV19	TRBJ1-5	CASSPGQGAQPQHF